This T cell receptor beta chain was documented in a study of post-analysis software for immune sequencing data. Study summary: Patients had relapsing-remitting, secondary progressive or progressive-relapsing multiple sclerosis; some lacked subtype.

This clonotype was recorded many times. What it recognizes is unknown. Prepared libraries of TCR beta cDNA carried unique molecular identifiers. The T cell input of about 0.9 to 11 million gave about half a million cDNA molecules. MiXCR, run by TCRdb on the PCR reads, gives a single entry per CDR3 protein. This table holds 250,000 to 300,000 distinct CDR3 sequences, just over 35% found once. Germline V gives CDR1 MGHRA, CDR2 YSYEKL. The CDR3 runs to 16 residues. The J segment lost 5 bases and the V segment lost 5 bases, leaving 10 bases of the junction unmatched. General study results and limits: Multiple sclerosis was associated with a significant reduction in normalized Chao1 diversity relative to controls. Patients carried several TRBV segments more frequently than controls did, and TRBV5-6, TRBV5-1 and TRBV20-1 were among them. F-measure co-clustering was strong for batch-matched samples.

Material: blood. The V gene is TRBV4-1, the J gene TRBJ2-1, with TRBD2 identical over 9 bases. The receptor was isolated from a girl between 10 and 17 years old with multiple sclerosis. The CDR3 here is CASSKLTSGLNNEQFF. CDR3 in DNA: TGCGCCAGCAGCAAATTGACTAGCGGCCTAAACAATGAGCAGTTCTTC.